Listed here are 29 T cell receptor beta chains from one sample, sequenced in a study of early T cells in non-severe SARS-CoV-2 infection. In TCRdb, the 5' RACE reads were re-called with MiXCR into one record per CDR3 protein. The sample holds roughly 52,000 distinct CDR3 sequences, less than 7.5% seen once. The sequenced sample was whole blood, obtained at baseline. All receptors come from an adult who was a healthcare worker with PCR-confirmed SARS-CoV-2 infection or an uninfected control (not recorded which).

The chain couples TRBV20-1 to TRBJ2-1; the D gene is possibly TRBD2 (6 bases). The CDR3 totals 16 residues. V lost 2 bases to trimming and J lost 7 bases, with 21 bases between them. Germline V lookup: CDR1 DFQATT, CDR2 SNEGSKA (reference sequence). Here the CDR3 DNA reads TGCAGTGCTAGAATCCCCGCGACTAGGGAATCTAATGAGCAGTTCTTC. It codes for CSARIPATRESNEQFF.

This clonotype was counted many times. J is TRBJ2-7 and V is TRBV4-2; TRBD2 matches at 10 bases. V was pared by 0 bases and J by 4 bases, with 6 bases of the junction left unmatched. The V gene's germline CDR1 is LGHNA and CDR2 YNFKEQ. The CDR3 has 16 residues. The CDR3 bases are TGTGCCAGCAGCCAAGAAGGGCGAGCGGGGGGGTACGAGCAGTACTTC. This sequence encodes CASSQEGRAGGYEQYF.

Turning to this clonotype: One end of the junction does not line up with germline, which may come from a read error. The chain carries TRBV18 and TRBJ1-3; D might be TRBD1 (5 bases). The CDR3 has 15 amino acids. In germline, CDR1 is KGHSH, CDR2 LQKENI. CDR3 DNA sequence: TGTGCCAGCTCACCGACAGCCTCCTCTGAAAACACCATATATTTT. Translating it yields CASSPTASSENTIYF.

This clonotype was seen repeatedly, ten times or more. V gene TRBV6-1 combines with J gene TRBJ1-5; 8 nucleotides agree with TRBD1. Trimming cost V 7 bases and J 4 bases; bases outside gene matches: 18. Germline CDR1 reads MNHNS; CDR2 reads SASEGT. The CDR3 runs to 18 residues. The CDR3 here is CASKRDRSFGVGNQPQHF. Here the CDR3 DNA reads TGTGCCAGCAAGCGGGACAGGTCCTTCGGAGTTGGGAATCAGCCCCAGCATTTT.

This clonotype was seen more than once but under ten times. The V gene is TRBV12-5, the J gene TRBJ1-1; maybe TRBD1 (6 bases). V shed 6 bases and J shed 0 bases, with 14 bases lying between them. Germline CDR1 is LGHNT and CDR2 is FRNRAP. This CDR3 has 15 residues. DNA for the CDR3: TGTGCTAGTGGCCCCCAGGGGACGATGAACACTGAAGCTTTCTTT. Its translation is CASGPQGTMNTEAFF.

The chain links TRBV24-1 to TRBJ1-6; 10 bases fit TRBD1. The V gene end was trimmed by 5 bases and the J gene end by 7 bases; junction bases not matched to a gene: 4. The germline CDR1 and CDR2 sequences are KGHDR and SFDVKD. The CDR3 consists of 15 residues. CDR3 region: CATSAGQGVNSPLHF. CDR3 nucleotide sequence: TGTGCCACCAGTGCCGGACAGGGGGTAAATTCACCCCTCCACTTT.

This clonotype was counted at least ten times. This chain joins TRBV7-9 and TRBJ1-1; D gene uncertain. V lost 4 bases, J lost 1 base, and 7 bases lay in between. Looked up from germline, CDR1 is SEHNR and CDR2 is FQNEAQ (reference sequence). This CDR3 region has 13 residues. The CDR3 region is CASSWGKNTEAFF. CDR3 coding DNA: TGTGCCAGCAGCTGGGGTAAGAACACTGAAGCTTTCTTT.

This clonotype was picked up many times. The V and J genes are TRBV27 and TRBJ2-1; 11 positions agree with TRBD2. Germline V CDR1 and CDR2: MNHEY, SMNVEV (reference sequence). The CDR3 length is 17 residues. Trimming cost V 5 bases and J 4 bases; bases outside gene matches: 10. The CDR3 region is CASSPLSGGAHYNEQFF. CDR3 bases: TGTGCCAGCAGTCCACTTAGCGGGGGGGCGCATTACAATGAGCAGTTCTTC.

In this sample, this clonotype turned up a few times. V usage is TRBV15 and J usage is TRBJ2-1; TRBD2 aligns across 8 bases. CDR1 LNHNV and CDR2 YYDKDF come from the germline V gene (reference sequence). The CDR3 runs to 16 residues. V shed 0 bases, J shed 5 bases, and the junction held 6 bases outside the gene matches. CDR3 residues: CATSRDRERGNNEQFF. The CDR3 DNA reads TGTGCCACCAGCAGAGATCGAGAGCGGGGGAACAATGAGCAGTTCTTC.

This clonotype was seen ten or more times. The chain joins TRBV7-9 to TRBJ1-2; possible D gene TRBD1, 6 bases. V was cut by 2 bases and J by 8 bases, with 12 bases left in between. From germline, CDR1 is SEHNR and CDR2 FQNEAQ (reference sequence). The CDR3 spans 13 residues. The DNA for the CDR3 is TGTGCCAGCAGCTTAACAGGGCCCGGGGGCTACACCTTC. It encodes CASSLTGPGGYTF.

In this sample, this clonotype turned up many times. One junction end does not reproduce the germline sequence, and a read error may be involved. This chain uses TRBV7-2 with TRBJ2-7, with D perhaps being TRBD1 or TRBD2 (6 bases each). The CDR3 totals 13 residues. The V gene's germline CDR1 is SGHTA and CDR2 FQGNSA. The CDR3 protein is CASSTLRGAGISF. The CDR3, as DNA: TGTGCCAGCAGCACATTGAGGGGGGCAGGGATTTCCTTC.

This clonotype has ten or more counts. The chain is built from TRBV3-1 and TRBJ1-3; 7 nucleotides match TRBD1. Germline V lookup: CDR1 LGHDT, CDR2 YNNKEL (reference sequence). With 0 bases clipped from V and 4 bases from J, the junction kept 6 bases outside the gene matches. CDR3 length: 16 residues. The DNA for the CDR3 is TGTGCCAGCAGCCAAGACTCGACAGGGTTAGGAAACACCATATATTTT. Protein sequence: CASSQDSTGLGNTIYF.

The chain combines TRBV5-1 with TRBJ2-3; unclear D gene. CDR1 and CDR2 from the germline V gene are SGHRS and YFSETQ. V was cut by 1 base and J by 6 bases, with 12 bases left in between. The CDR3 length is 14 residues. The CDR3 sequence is CASSLQLASDTQYF. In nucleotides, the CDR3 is TGCGCCAGCAGCTTGCAGTTGGCATCCGATACGCAGTATTTT. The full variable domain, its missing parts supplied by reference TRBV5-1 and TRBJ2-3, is KAGVTQTPRYLIKTRGQQVTLSCSPISGHRSVSWYQQTPGQGLQFLFEYFSETQRNKGNFPGRFSGRQFSNSRSEMNVSTLELGDSALYLCASSLQLASDTQYFGPGTRLTVL.

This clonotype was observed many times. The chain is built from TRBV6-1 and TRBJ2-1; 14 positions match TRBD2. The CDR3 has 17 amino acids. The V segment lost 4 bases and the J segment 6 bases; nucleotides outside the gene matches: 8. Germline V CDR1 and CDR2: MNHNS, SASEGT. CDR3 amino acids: CASSAASGTSGGNEQFF. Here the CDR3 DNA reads TGTGCCAGCAGTGCAGCTAGCGGGACTAGCGGGGGCAATGAGCAGTTCTTC.

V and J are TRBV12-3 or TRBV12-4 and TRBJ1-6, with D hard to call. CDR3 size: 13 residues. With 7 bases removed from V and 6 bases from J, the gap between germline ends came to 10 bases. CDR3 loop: CASTLKRNSPLHF. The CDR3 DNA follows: TGTGCCAGCACCCTTAAGCGTAATTCACCCCTCCACTTT.

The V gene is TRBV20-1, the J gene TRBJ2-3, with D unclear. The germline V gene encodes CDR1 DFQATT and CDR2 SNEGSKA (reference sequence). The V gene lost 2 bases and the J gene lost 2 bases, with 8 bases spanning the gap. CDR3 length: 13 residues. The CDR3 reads CSARTLITDTQYF. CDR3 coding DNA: TGCAGTGCTAGAACGTTAATCACAGATACGCAGTATTTT.

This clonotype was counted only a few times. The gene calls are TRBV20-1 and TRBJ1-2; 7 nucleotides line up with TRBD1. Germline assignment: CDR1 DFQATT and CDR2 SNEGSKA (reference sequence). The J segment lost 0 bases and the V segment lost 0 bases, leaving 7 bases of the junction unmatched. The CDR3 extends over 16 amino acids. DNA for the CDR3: TGCAGTGCTAGAGATTACTCCGGACAGGCTAACTATGGCTACACCTTC. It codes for CSARDYSGQANYGYTF.

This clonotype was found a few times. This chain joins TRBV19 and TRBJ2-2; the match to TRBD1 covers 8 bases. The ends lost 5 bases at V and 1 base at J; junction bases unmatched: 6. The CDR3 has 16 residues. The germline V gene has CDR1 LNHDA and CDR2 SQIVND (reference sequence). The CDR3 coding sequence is TGTGCCAGTAGTGCCTCTGGGACAGGGAACACCGGGGAGCTGTTTTTT. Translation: CASSASGTGNTGELFF.

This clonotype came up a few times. The CDR3 nucleotides are TGTGCCAGCAGCTTAAGCCTAAGCGGGGGGACCGAGCAGTACTTC. Its translation: CASSLSLSGGTEQYF. J is TRBJ2-7 and V is TRBV7-2; 9 nucleotides agree with TRBD2. CDR3 size: 15 residues. Unmatched junction bases numbered 8, after V lost 2 bases and J lost 6 bases. Germline CDR1 and CDR2: SGHTA and FQGNSA.

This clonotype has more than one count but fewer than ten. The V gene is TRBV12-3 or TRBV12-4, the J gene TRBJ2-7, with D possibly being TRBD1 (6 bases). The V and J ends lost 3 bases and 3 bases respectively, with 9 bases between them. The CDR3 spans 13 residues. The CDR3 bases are TGTGCCAGCAGTTTTGGGACATACTACGAGCAGTACTTC. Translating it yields CASSFGTYYEQYF.

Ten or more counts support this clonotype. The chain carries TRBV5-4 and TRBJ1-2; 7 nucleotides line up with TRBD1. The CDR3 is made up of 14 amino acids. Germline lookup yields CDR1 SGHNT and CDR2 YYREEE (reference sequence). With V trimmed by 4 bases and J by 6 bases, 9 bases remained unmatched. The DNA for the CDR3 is TGTGCCAGCAGCCCTGGGGACAGCCGAGATGGCTACACCTTC. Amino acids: CASSPGDSRDGYTF.

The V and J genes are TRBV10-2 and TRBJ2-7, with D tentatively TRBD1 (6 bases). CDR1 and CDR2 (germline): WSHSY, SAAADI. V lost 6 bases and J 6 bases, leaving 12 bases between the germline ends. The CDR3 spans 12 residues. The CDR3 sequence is CASRDSGGEQYF. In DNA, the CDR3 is TGCGCCAGCAGGGACAGTGGGGGCGAGCAGTACTTC.

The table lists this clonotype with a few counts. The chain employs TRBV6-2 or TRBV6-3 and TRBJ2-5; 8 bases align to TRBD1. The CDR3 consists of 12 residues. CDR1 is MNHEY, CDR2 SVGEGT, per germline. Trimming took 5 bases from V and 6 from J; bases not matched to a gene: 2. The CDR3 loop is CASSTGGKTQYF. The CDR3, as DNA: TGTGCCAGCAGTACAGGGGGGAAGACCCAGTACTTC.

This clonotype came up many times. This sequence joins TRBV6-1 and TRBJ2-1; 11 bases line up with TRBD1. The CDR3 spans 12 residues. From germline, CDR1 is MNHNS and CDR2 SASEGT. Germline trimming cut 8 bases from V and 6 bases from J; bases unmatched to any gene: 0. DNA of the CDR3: TGTGCCAGCGGGACAGGGGGCAATGAGCAGTTCTTC. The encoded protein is CASGTGGNEQFF.

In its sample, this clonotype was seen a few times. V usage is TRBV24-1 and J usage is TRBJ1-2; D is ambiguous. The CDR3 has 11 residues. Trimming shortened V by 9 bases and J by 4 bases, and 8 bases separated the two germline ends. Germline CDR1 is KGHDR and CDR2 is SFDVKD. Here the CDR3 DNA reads TGTGCCACCTGGAGTGTCTATGGCTACACCTTC. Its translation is CATWSVYGYTF.

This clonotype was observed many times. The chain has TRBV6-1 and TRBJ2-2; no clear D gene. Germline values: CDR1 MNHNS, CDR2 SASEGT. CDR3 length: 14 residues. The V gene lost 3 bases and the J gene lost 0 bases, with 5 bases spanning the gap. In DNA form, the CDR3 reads TGTGCCAGCAGTGACCTAGCGAACACCGGGGAGCTGTTTTTT. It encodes CASSDLANTGELFF.

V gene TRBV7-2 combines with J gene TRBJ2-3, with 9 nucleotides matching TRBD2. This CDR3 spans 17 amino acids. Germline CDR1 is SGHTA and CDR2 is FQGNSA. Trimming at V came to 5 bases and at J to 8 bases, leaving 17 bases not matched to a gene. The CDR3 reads CASSQRPSGAPFGTQYF. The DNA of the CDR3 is TGTGCCAGCAGCCAAAGGCCTAGCGGGGCCCCATTCGGTACGCAGTATTTT.

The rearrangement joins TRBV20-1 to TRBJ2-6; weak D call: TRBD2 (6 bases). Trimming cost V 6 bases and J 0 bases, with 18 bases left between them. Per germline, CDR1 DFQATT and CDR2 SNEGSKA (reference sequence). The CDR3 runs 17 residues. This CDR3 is CSAYPGRELSGANVLTF. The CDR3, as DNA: TGCAGTGCCTATCCGGGACGGGAGCTCTCTGGGGCCAACGTCCTGACTTTC.

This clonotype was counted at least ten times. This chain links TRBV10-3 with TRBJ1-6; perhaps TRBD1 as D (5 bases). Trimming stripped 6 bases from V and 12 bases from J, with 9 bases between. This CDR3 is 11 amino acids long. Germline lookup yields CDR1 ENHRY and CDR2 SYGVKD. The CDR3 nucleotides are TGTGCCATCAGGGGGCAGGGACCCCTCCACTTT. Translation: CAIRGQGPLHF.